A selection of T cell receptor beta chains follows, all from one sample in a study of T cell repertoires in cytomegalovirus infection. Each CDR3 protein gets one entry after TCRdb re-called the reads with MiXCR. The sample lists a few hundred thousand distinct CDR3 sequences, around a tenth occurring once. Material: PBMCs. These receptors originate from a human donor in good health (CMV status not recorded). Some clones in this sample may be carry-over from other donors' samples. Each CDR3 is given with its conserved first and last residue. The D gene is left open where the match is weak. Expanded clones get a size class; other rows say once, few or many, or leave the size out.

clone_size,d_call,j_call,v_call,cdr3_aa,cdr3_nt
.,TRBD1,TRBJ2-2,TRBV6-2/TRBV6-3,CASSYRQGTGELFF,TGTGCCAGCAGTTACCGACAGGGGACCGGGGAGCTGTTTTTT
few,TRBD1,TRBJ2-1,TRBV6-2/TRBV6-3,CASRPSGQGYNEQFF,TGTGCCAGCAGACCGTCGGGACAGGGTTACAATGAGCAGTTCTTC
few,.,TRBJ2-1,TRBV12-3/TRBV12-4,CASSIPGVNEQFF,TGTGCCAGCAGTATACCGGGAGTGAATGAGCAGTTCTTC
.,.,TRBJ1-3,TRBV29-1,CSVARGGNTIYF,TGCAGCGTTGCGCGGGGAGGGAACACCATATATTTT
few,.,TRBJ1-1,TRBV6-5,CASSLTRRTEAFF,TGTGCCAGCAGCCTAACTCGGCGGACTGAAGCTTTCTTT
.,.,TRBJ2-1,TRBV11-2,CASSLLGTAYNEQFF,TGTGCCAGCAGCCTTCTAGGGACCGCCTACAATGAGCAGTTCTTC
.,.,TRBJ1-4,TRBV29-1,CSVARGNEKLFF,TGCAGCGTTGCCAGGGGTAATGAAAAACTGTTTTTT
many,TRBD2,TRBJ2-1,TRBV28,CASSAIAGVADEQFF,TGTGCCAGCAGTGCCATAGCGGGAGTAGCGGATGAGCAGTTCTTC
many,.,TRBJ2-2,TRBV7-9,CASSFSSANTGELFF,TGTGCCAGCAGCTTCAGTAGCGCTAACACCGGGGAGCTGTTTTTT
many,TRBD2,TRBJ2-4,TRBV7-2,CASSPQASGRGGAKNIQYF,TGTGCCAGCAGCCCCCAGGCTAGCGGGAGGGGGGGAGCCAAAAACATTCAGTACTTC
few,TRBD2,TRBJ2-2,TRBV27,CASSYSGTHTGELFF,TGTGCCAGCAGTTATAGCGGGACCCACACCGGGGAGCTGTTTTTT
.,TRBD1,TRBJ2-7,TRBV28,CASSVTGVLYEQYF,TGTGCCAGCAGTGTGACAGGGGTACTCTACGAGCAGTACTTC
many,.,TRBJ1-5,TRBV19,CASSIGLDQPQHF,TGTGCCAGTAGTATAGGTCTGGATCAGCCCCAGCATTTT
.,TRBD1,TRBJ2-5,TRBV7-3,CASSFDRGPQETQYF,TGTGCCAGCAGCTTTGACAGGGGGCCCCAAGAGACCCAGTACTTC
.,.,TRBJ2-1,TRBV6-2/TRBV6-3,CASSPNGLPNEQFF,TGTGCCAGCAGCCCCAACGGGTTACCCAATGAGCAGTTCTTC
many,TRBD1,TRBJ2-7,TRBV6-5,CASSYSGATGGYEQYF,TGTGCCAGCAGTTACTCGGGTGCAACAGGGGGCTACGAGCAGTACTTC